This TCR beta chain is from a study of blood T cell repertoires in COVID-19. Study-wide context: PBMCs, B-cell-depleted T cells, or T cells were the source of the cDNA or gDNA that made up the material.

V was pared by 0 bases and J by 3 bases, with 9 bases between. Germline assignment: CDR1 KGHSH and CDR2 LQKENI. The CDR3 length is 14 residues. Some clones are missing from TCRdb's copy, which holds only in-frame ones; the method was immunoSEQ multiplex PCR. Of about 250,000 clones listed, around 85% are singletons. The chain is built from TRBV18 and TRBJ2-7; tentative D call: TRBD2 (5 bases). This TCR was sampled from an elderly man with acute or convalescent COVID-19. Sequencing was performed on peripheral blood. CDR3 bases: TGTGCCAGCTCACCACCGTCGGGAAACTACGAGCAGTACTTC. It yields the protein CASSPPSGNYEQYF.